This TCR beta chain stems from a study of shared clonotypes between healthy human individuals. Note on this clone: Its antigen is as yet unknown.

The split of CD4+ cells yielded CD45RA+ naive and CD45RA-negative memory subsets. Sorted-subset replicate PCRs used about 200 ng DNA, tens of thousands of T cell genomes. TCRdb keeps only in-frame clones here, not all; method: immunoSEQ multiplex PCR. The sample shows around 990,000 clones, about 72% of them seen only once. Study-level findings and limits: Naive CD4 clonotypes were shared across a handful of donors at about 5%. It was the non-shared clonotypes that had lower generation probabilities than clonotypes shared by all four donors.

The sequenced material came from memory CD4+ T cells from PBMCs. Subset: CD45RA-negative fraction. This clonotype originated in a man between 18 and 35 years old in good health. Some clones in this sample may be carry-over from other donors' samples.

The CDR3 DNA is TGTGCCAGCAGCACTCGGACTAGCAGCACAGATACGCAGTATTTT. Translation: CASSTRTSSTDTQYF. The chain has TRBV7-8 and TRBJ2-3, with TRBD2 matching 8 bases. The CDR3 sequence is 15 residues long. The ends lost 5 bases at V and 0 bases at J; junction bases unmatched: 4. Germline loops: CDR1 SGHVS, CDR2 FQNEAQ.